A single sample is the source of the 15 T cell receptor beta chains below, sequenced in a study of shared clonotypes between healthy human individuals. The method was immunoSEQ multiplex PCR; TCRdb's version includes in-frame clones alone and lacks a portion of them. The table records over a million clones, 70% to 80% of them present only once. The sample taken for sequencing was memory CD4+ T cells from PBMCs. Subset described: CD45RA-negative fraction. Receptor source: a man aged 18 to 29 in good health. Some clones in this sample may be carry-over from other donors' samples.

The chain combines TRBV18 with TRBJ1-2; 8 nucleotides line up with TRBD1. The length of the CDR3 is 11 residues. Germline assignment: CDR1 KGHSH and CDR2 LQKENI. The junction had 4 bases not matched to a gene; V was cut back by 9 bases and J by 7 bases. Here the CDR3 DNA reads TGTGCCAGTACGACAGGGGCTGGCTACACCTTC. Its protein product is CASTTGAGYTF.

This chain connects TRBV5-1 to TRBJ2-3; 12 nucleotides agree with TRBD2. Looked up from germline, CDR1 is SGHRS and CDR2 is YFSETQ. The CDR3 sequence is 16 residues long. Trimming cost V 4 bases and J 4 bases; bases outside gene matches: 7. The CDR3 protein is CASSTRTSGTADTQYF. In nucleotides, the CDR3 is TGCGCCAGCAGCACCCGGACTAGCGGGACCGCAGATACGCAGTATTTT.

V and J are TRBV18 and TRBJ1-4, with D tentatively TRBD1 (6 bases). V was clipped by 3 bases and J by 8 bases, with 19 bases between them. Germline loops: CDR1 KGHSH, CDR2 LQKENI. The CDR3 consists of 16 residues. The CDR3 DNA is TGTGCCAGCTCACCCTCAACCCAGGGGTTCGGAGAAAAACTGTTTTTT. It encodes CASSPSTQGFGEKLFF.

In this sample, this clone turned up once. CDR3 amino acids: CASSDGWDRYSYEQYF. In DNA form, the CDR3 reads TGCGCCAGCAGTGACGGGTGGGACAGGTACTCCTACGAGCAGTACTTC. The chain is built from TRBV10-1 and TRBJ2-7, with 8 bases aligning to TRBD1. V lost 3 bases to trimming and J lost 0 bases; unmatched junction nucleotides: 7. The germline gives CDR1 WNHNN, CDR2 SYGVQD (reference sequence). This CDR3 has 16 residues.

The chain employs TRBV10-2 and TRBJ2-2; TRBD2 agrees at 11 bases. The CDR3 is made up of 19 amino acids. Germline V lookup: CDR1 WSHSY, CDR2 SAAADI. Trimming cost V 0 bases and J 5 bases; bases outside gene matches: 11. The CDR3 sequence is CASSESRLAGFPGTGELFF. CDR3 sequence (DNA): TGCGCCAGCAGTGAGTCGAGACTAGCGGGATTCCCGGGGACCGGGGAGCTGTTTTTT.

This clone was counted a few times. This rearrangement joins TRBV15 to TRBJ1-3; tentatively, D is TRBD1 (5 bases). Germline V gene lookup returns CDR1 LNHNV and CDR2 YYDKDF (reference sequence). The CDR3 is 13 amino acids. V was shortened by 7 bases and J by 0 bases, with 7 bases between the two germline ends. The CDR3 region has the DNA TGTGCCACCATGACAGACTCTGGAAACACCATATATTTT. Protein: CATMTDSGNTIYF.

This clone was counted a few times. This rearrangement joins TRBV2 to TRBJ2-5; D is possibly TRBD2 (5 bases). V was trimmed by 6 bases and J by 2 bases, leaving 10 bases between them. There are 13 residues in the CDR3. Germline lookup yields CDR1 SNHLY and CDR2 FYNNEI. The CDR3 spells CASRQDLQETQYF. CDR3 sequence (DNA): TGTGCCAGCAGGCAGGACTTACAAGAGACCCAGTACTTC.

V usage is TRBV7-2 and J usage is TRBJ2-5, with D unclear. The germline V gene encodes CDR1 SGHTA and CDR2 FQGNSA. V was cut by 1 base and J by 2 bases, with 11 bases left in between. The CDR3 is made up of 15 amino acids. This chain's CDR3 is CASSLVGRVQETQYF. For the CDR3, the DNA is TGTGCCAGCAGCTTAGTCGGACGGGTACAAGAGACCCAGTACTTC.

This chain connects TRBV27 to TRBJ2-7; 11 bases are shared with TRBD1. The V gene end was trimmed by 6 bases and the J gene end by 4 bases; junction bases not matched to a gene: 5. The length of the CDR3 is 14 residues. Germline CDR1 is MNHEY and CDR2 is SMNVEV (reference sequence). CDR3: CASRRTGGTYEQYF. CDR3 nucleotide sequence: TGTGCCAGCAGAAGGACAGGGGGCACATACGAGCAGTACTTC.

A single count supports this clone. The chain carries TRBV27 and TRBJ2-7, with 10 bases aligning to TRBD2. The CDR3 totals 15 residues. V was pared by 2 bases and J by 4 bases, with 5 bases of the junction left unmatched. Germline loops: CDR1 MNHEY, CDR2 SMNVEV (reference sequence). CDR3 coding DNA: TGTGCCAGCAGTTTAAGGGTAGCGGGGGGTTACGAGCAGTACTTC. This gives the protein CASSLRVAGGYEQYF.

The V gene is TRBV5-1, the J gene TRBJ1-1, with D maybe TRBD1 (5 bases). CDR3 size: 14 residues. Germline assignment: CDR1 SGHRS and CDR2 YFSETQ. V was trimmed by 0 bases and J by 8 bases, leaving 14 bases between them. CDR3 sequence reads: CASSLGAGTQEAFF. The CDR3 coding sequence is TGCGCCAGCAGCTTGGGGGCCGGGACGCAAGAAGCTTTCTTT.

The chain uses TRBV7-2 and TRBJ2-2, with 13 bases aligning to TRBD2. This CDR3 is 17 amino acids long. The ends lost 8 bases at V and 2 bases at J; junction bases unmatched: 8. Germline-derived CDR1 and CDR2 are SGHTA and FQGNSA. The CDR3 loop reads CASAERTSGRNTGELFF. Here the CDR3 DNA reads TGTGCCAGCGCCGAAAGGACTAGCGGGAGAAACACCGGGGAGCTGTTTTTT.

The chain joins TRBV28 to TRBJ2-6; D is uncertain. CDR3 length equals 14 residues. Trimming cost V 1 base and J 4 bases, with 5 bases left between them. From germline, CDR1 is MDHEN and CDR2 SYDVKM. The CDR3 bases are TGTGCCAGCAGTTTATCCCCAGGGGCCAACGTCCTGACTTTC. This translates into CASSLSPGANVLTF. Drawing the rest from reference TRBV28 and TRBJ2-6, the complete variable domain is DVKVTQSSRYLVKRTGEKVFLECVQDMDHENMFWYRQDPGLGLRLIYFSYDVKMKEKGDIPEGYSVSREKKERFSLILESASTNQTSMYLCASSLSPGANVLTFGAGSRLTVL.

The chain recombines TRBV29-1 with TRBJ1-1; TRBD1 is a possible D gene (6 bases). This CDR3 spans 13 amino acids. CDR1 and CDR2 from the germline V gene are SQVTM and ANQGSEA. V dropped 7 bases and J dropped 4 bases, with 16 bases sitting between them. The CDR3, as DNA: TGCAGCGCCCGGACAGACCTATTCACTGAAGCTTTCTTT. Translation gives CSARTDLFTEAFF. Looking up the rest from reference TRBV29-1 and TRBJ1-1 gives the full variable domain: SAVISQKPSRDICQRGTSLTIQCQVDSQVTMMFWYRQQPGQSLTLIATANQGSEATYESGFVIDKFPISRPNLTFSTLTVSNMSPEDSSIYLCSARTDLFTEAFFGQGTRLTVV.

CDR3 amino acids: CASRKLAGRFYEQYF. The CDR3 DNA reads as TGTGCCAGCAGAAAGCTAGCGGGAAGGTTCTACGAGCAGTACTTC. The chain recombines TRBV7-8 with TRBJ2-7, with TRBD2 matching over 9 bases. V lost 6 bases and J lost 3; bases outside the gene matches: 9. This CDR3 is 15 amino acids long. Germline V gene data show CDR1 as SGHVS and CDR2 as FQNEAQ. Using reference TRBV7-8 and TRBJ2-7 for the parts outside the CDR3, the full variable domain is GAGVSQSPRYKVAKRGQDVALRCDPISGHVSLFWYQQALGQGPEFLTYFQNEAQLDKSGLPSDRFFAERPEGSVSTLKIQRTQQEDSAVYLCASRKLAGRFYEQYFGPGTRLTVT.